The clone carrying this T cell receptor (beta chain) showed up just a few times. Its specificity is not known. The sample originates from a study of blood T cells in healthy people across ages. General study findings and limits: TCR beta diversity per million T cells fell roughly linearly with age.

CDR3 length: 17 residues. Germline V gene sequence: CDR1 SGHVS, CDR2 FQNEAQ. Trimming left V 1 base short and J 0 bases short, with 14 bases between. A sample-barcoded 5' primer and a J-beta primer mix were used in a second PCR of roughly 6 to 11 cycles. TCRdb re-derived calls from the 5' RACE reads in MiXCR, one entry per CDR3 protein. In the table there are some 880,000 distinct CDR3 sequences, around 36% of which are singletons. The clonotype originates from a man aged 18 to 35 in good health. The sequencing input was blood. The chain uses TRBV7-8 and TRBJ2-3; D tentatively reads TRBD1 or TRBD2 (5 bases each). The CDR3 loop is CASSLDSGAHSTDTQYF. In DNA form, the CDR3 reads TGTGCCAGCAGCTTAGATTCCGGGGCTCATAGCACAGATACGCAGTATTTT.